The 3 T cell receptor beta chains presented below share a single source sample, sequenced in a study of blood T cell repertoires in COVID-19. Here immunoSEQ multiplex PCR was the method, and the copy in TCRdb shows in-frame clones only, minus some. The data show about 140,000 clones, roughly three quarters seen once. The sample taken for sequencing was peripheral blood. The receptors derive from a man aged 60 to 69 with acute or convalescent COVID-19.

This clone was seen only once. V and J are TRBV6-1 and TRBJ1-2, with 9 bases that match TRBD1. V lost 3 bases, J lost 7 bases, and 3 bases stayed unmatched. Germline CDR1 and CDR2: MNHNS and SASEGT. CDR3 length equals 13 residues. Written as DNA, the CDR3 is TGTGCCAGCAGTGACGACAGGGGGGGTGGCTACACCTTC. Amino acid sequence: CASSDDRGGGYTF.

The V gene is TRBV28, the J gene TRBJ1-4; 8 bases map to TRBD1. The CDR3 consists of 12 residues. Trimming at V came to 4 bases and at J to 8 bases, leaving 0 bases not matched to a gene. Germline loops: CDR1 MDHEN, CDR2 SYDVKM. The CDR3 DNA sequence: TGTGCCAGCAGTTACAGGGGGGAAAAACTGTTTTTT. Protein sequence: CASSYRGEKLFF.

The chain combines TRBV19 with TRBJ1-2; D is unresolved. This CDR3 has 15 amino acids. V was pared by 3 bases and J by 1 base, with 12 bases between. Germline V gene data show CDR1 as LNHDA and CDR2 as SQIVND (reference sequence). The CDR3 bases are TGTGCCAGTAGTATCTTGTGGCAGAATAACTATGGCTACACCTTC. Residues: CASSILWQNNYGYTF.